These 21 T cell receptor beta chains came from one sample sequenced in a study of T cell repertoires in cytomegalovirus infection. Which antigens these TCRs recognize remains unknown. TCRdb analysed the reads with MiXCR anew, one entry per CDR3 protein. The data show 95,000 to 120,000 distinct CDR3 sequences, over 30% seen once. Source: CD8+ T cells from cultured PBMCs, taken from culture after CMV antigen stimulation. These receptors came from a human donor in good health (CMV status not recorded). Some clones in this sample may be carry-over from other donors' samples.

The chain links TRBV6-5 to TRBJ2-7; 7 nucleotides align to TRBD2. The CDR3 covers 15 residues. V lost 3 bases and J lost 3; bases outside the gene matches: 8. The V gene's germline CDR1 is MNHEY and CDR2 SVGAGI. This chain's CDR3 is CASSYHTGLLYEQYF. CDR3 DNA: TGTGCCAGCAGTTATCATACGGGACTACTCTACGAGCAGTACTTC.

The gene calls are TRBV27 and TRBJ2-7; TRBD1 is a possible D gene (6 bases). Germline V gene lookup returns CDR1 MNHEY and CDR2 SMNVEV (reference sequence). The germline V and J ends were trimmed by 7 bases and 2 bases, with 12 bases remaining between them. The CDR3 has 13 residues. The CDR3 is CASKQGIAYEQYF. As DNA, the CDR3 is TGTGCCAGCAAACAGGGAATCGCCTACGAGCAGTACTTC.

The chain recombines TRBV5-1 with TRBJ1-6; D possibly corresponds to TRBD1 (5 bases). Trimming took off 5 bases at V and 13 bases at J, with 16 bases between the two ends. Germline V gives CDR1 SGHRS, CDR2 YFSETQ. The CDR3 length is 13 residues. In DNA form, the CDR3 reads TGCGCCAGCAGGGACATGGGTGATAGCCCCCTCCACTTT. Its translation: CASRDMGDSPLHF. Complete variable domain (other parts from reference TRBV5-1 and TRBJ1-6): KAGVTQTPRYLIKTRGQQVTLSCSPISGHRSVSWYQQTPGQGLQFLFEYFSETQRNKGNFPGRFSGRQFSNSRSEMNVSTLELGDSALYLCASRDMGDSPLHFGNGTRLTVT.

This chain links TRBV7-4 with TRBJ2-7, with D perhaps matching TRBD1 (5 bases). Trimming removed 3 bases at V and 7 bases at J, with 10 bases between. The CDR3 extends over 12 amino acids. The germline V gene has CDR1 SGHVT and CDR2 SQSDAQ. The CDR3 nucleotides read TGTGCCAGCAGCTTCGTGGGGCGAGAGCAGTACTTC. It specifies CASSFVGREQYF.

This clonotype was picked up a small number of times. The rearrangement uses TRBV7-2 and TRBJ1-1, with D unclear. Germline V gene data show CDR1 as SGHTA and CDR2 as FQGNSA. CDR3 length: 10 residues. Trimming removed 0 bases at V and 8 bases at J, with 1 base between. This CDR3 reads CASSLAEAFF. As DNA, the CDR3 is TGTGCCAGCAGCTTAGCGGAAGCTTTCTTT.

A remark on this clonotype: The junction shows a germline mismatch at one end, possibly a read error. The chain employs TRBV27 and TRBJ1-6, with a possible D match to TRBD1 (6 bases). The CDR3 is 14 residues long. CDR1 and CDR2 (germline): MNHEY, SMNVEV (reference sequence). The CDR3 sequence is CASSPGDADSPLRF. The CDR3 DNA reads TGTGCCAGCAGCCCAGGGGACGCGGATTCACCCCTCCGCTTT.

This clonotype was seen a handful of times. The chain combines TRBV2 with TRBJ2-3; a weak D match, TRBD1 (6 bases). The V gene lost 6 bases and the J gene lost 2 bases, with 18 bases spanning the gap. Germline V gives CDR1 SNHLY, CDR2 FYNNEI. This CDR3 region has 16 residues. In DNA, the CDR3 is TGTGCCAGCAGCTCCGGCTGGGGGCAGAACACAGATACGCAGTATTTT. Translated: CASSSGWGQNTDTQYF.

This clonotype turned up a few times. The V call is TRBV4-3, the J call TRBJ2-2; the D gene is possibly TRBD2 (7 bases). Germline CDR1 reads LGHNA; CDR2 reads YSLEER. This CDR3 comprises 18 residues. V lost 3 bases to trimming and J lost 3 bases, with 20 bases between them. The CDR3 region is CASSHLRGGAGDTGELFF. For the CDR3, the DNA is TGCGCCAGCAGCCACCTAAGAGGGGGGGCGGGTGACACCGGGGAGCTGTTTTTT.

The chain employs TRBV27 and TRBJ2-7, with TRBD1 as a possible D gene (6 bases). V shed 6 bases and J shed 4 bases, with 10 bases lying between them. CDR3 length: 12 amino acids. Germline V CDR1 and CDR2: MNHEY, SMNVEV (reference sequence). This CDR3 is CASRDSIYEQYF. The CDR3 nucleotides are TGTGCCAGCAGGGACAGTATTTACGAGCAGTACTTC.

This clonotype occurred many times. The chain joins TRBV7-8 to TRBJ1-1; D is unresolved. Germline-derived CDR1 and CDR2 are SGHVS and FQNEAQ. The CDR3 length is 14 residues. V gave up 1 base and J gave up 1 base, with 7 bases separating them. The CDR3, as DNA: TGTGCCAGCAGCTTAGACAGAACGAACACTGAAGCTTTCTTT. This gives the protein CASSLDRTNTEAFF.

This clonotype was seen at least ten times. The chain employs TRBV19 and TRBJ2-7, with D possibly matching TRBD1 (5 bases). With 1 base removed from V and 2 bases from J, the gap between germline ends came to 12 bases. The CDR3 is 15 residues long. Germline V gives CDR1 LNHDA, CDR2 SQIVND (reference sequence). The chain's CDR3 is CASSIGLAGTYEQYF. Here the CDR3 DNA reads TGTGCCAGTAGTATAGGTCTTGCAGGGACCTACGAGCAGTACTTC. The whole variable domain, remainder taken from reference TRBV19 and TRBJ2-7, is DGGITQSPKYLFRKEGQNVTLSCEQNLNHDAMYWYRQDPGQGLRLIYYSQIVNDFQKGDIAEGYSVSREKKESFPLTVTSAQKNPTAFYLCASSIGLAGTYEQYFGPGTRLTVT.

The rearrangement joins TRBV7-2 to TRBJ1-1, with no clear D. The CDR3 sequence is 15 residues long. Per germline, CDR1 SGHTA and CDR2 FQGNSA. Trimming removed 1 base from V and 13 bases from J, with 22 bases in between. Here the CDR3 DNA reads TGTGCCAGCAGCTTAGGTCTACAGCTACCCTTAATTGATTTCTTT. It codes for CASSLGLQLPLIDFF.

This sequence joins TRBV2 and TRBJ2-7; D is tentatively TRBD1 or TRBD2 (5 bases each). The CDR3 has 15 amino acids. Germline-derived CDR1 and CDR2 are SNHLY and FYNNEI. V lost 0 bases and J lost 2, with 11 bases in between. CDR3 region: CASSEAPGTPYEQYF. The CDR3 DNA reads as TGTGCCAGCAGTGAAGCGCCCGGGACCCCCTACGAGCAGTACTTC.

This clonotype was observed a handful of times. J is TRBJ2-1 and V is TRBV27; 7 nucleotides align to TRBD1. The CDR3 has 14 residues. The V and J ends lost 6 bases and 5 bases, in that order; junction bases with no gene match: 7. Germline CDR1 MNHEY, CDR2 SMNVEV (reference sequence). CDR3 nucleotides: TGTGCCAGCAGCCCAGGGGGTTCCCACAATGAGCAGTTCTTC. It yields the protein CASSPGGSHNEQFF.

The CDR3 region has the DNA TGTGCCATCAGTGTTCTGCAGGGGGCTTACGTCGCCTACGAGCAGTACTTC. It yields the protein CAISVLQGAYVAYEQYF. The chain couples TRBV10-3 to TRBJ2-7; 8 bases are a match to TRBD1. Germline assignment: CDR1 ENHRY and CDR2 SYGVKD. This CDR3 region has 17 residues. V trimming: 4 bases; J trimming: 2 bases; junction bases outside the gene matches: 13.

J is TRBJ2-1 and V is TRBV5-5; D possibly corresponds to TRBD2 (5 bases). V lost 0 bases and J 5 bases, leaving 12 bases between the germline ends. Germline CDR1 SGHKS, CDR2 YYEKEE (reference sequence). CDR3 length: 15 amino acids. This CDR3 is CASSLVLATNNEQFF. The CDR3 coding sequence is TGTGCCAGCAGCTTGGTATTGGCGACTAACAATGAGCAGTTCTTC. Filled out from reference TRBV5-5 and TRBJ2-1, the complete variable domain reads DAGVTQSPTHLIKTRGQQVTLRCSPISGHKSVSWYQQVLGQGPQFIFQYYEKEERGRGNFPDRFSARQFPNYSSELNVNALLLGDSALYLCASSLVLATNNEQFFGPGTRLTVL.

This clonotype was seen only a few times. The rearrangement links TRBV6-6 to TRBJ1-5; 9 nucleotides match TRBD1. With V trimmed by 1 base and J by 7 bases, 8 bases remained unmatched. Germline V gives CDR1 MNHNY, CDR2 SVGAGI (reference sequence). This CDR3 has 16 residues. The CDR3 DNA reads as TGTGCCAGCAGTTACTTAGGACAGGGGCCATTGCAGCCCCAGCATTTT. This codes for CASSYLGQGPLQPQHF.

This clonotype has at least ten counts. The gene calls are TRBV6-2 or TRBV6-3 and TRBJ1-1; D is perhaps TRBD1 (6 bases). Germline assignment: CDR1 MNHEY and CDR2 SVGEGT. CDR3 length: 18 amino acids. The V end lost 0 bases, the J end lost 5 bases, and 22 bases lay between the germline ends. The CDR3 DNA sequence: TGTGCCAGCAGTTACTCGAGGTCAGGGGCCTACAAAATAACTGAAGCTTTCTTT. Protein sequence: CASSYSRSGAYKITEAFF.

This clonotype was detected many times. V usage is TRBV7-6 and J usage is TRBJ2-5, with D perhaps TRBD1 (5 bases). The germline gives CDR1 SGHVS, CDR2 FNYEAQ. V lost 1 base to trimming and J lost 1 base, with 13 bases between them. The CDR3 consists of 16 residues. The CDR3 reads CASSLDSGLIQETQYF. The CDR3 bases are TGTGCCAGCAGCTTAGACTCAGGGCTAATCCAAGAGACCCAGTACTTC.

This clonotype was picked up many times. The chain combines TRBV27 with TRBJ1-4, with D possibly being TRBD1 (5 bases). The germline CDR1 and CDR2 sequences are MNHEY and SMNVEV (reference sequence). This CDR3 has 14 residues. Trimming shortened V by 5 bases and J by 8 bases, and 15 bases separated the two germline ends. The CDR3 region has the DNA TGTGCCAGCAGTATTAGTAGGGGTCGAGAAAAACTGTTTTTT. Protein: CASSISRGREKLFF.

Comments on this clonotype: Mismatch with germline at one junction end may stem from a read error. The chain employs TRBV4-2 and TRBJ2-1; 8 nucleotides agree with TRBD1. The CDR3 is 16 residues long. From germline, CDR1 is LGHNA and CDR2 YNFKEQ. Here the CDR3 DNA reads TGTACCAGCAGCCCCGACTCAGGGGGCACCTACAATGAGCAGTTCTTC. Its protein is CTSSPDSGGTYNEQFF.